Listed here are 10 T cell receptor beta chains from one sample, sequenced in a study of blood T cell repertoires in COVID-19. Sequencing used immunoSEQ multiplex PCR; TCRdb keeps in-frame clones, though not all of them. The sample carries some 250,000 clones, 80% to 90% recorded once. What was sequenced was peripheral blood. Receptor source: a woman aged 25 to 39 with COVID-19, enrolled during active disease.

The chain uses TRBV5-6 and TRBJ2-2; D might be TRBD2 (5 bases). Trimming removed 0 bases from V and 6 bases from J, with 15 bases in between. The CDR3 totals 16 residues. Germline loops: CDR1 SGHDT, CDR2 YYEEEE. The CDR3 protein is CASSLVRAGNAGELFF. DNA for the CDR3: TGTGCCAGCAGCTTGGTGAGGGCTGGTAATGCCGGGGAGCTGTTTTTT.

The rearrangement uses TRBV4-1 and TRBJ2-1; D is possibly TRBD2 (6 bases). Germline values: CDR1 MGHRA, CDR2 YSYEKL. V was trimmed by 4 bases and J by 6 bases, leaving 19 bases between them. The CDR3 has 16 amino acids. The CDR3 here is CASSPTGIGLINEQFF. The DNA for the CDR3 is TGCGCCAGCAGCCCCACAGGAATAGGACTAATCAATGAGCAGTTCTTC.

This chain uses TRBV27 with TRBJ2-7; 8 bases map to TRBD1. The CDR3 covers 16 residues. J lost 1 base, V lost 2 bases, and 7 bases had no gene match. Germline CDR1 reads MNHEY; CDR2 reads SMNVEV (reference sequence). The CDR3 bases are TGTGCCAGCAGTTTACGTCAGGGGGCGCGGTCCTACGAGCAGTACTTC. It is translated as CASSLRQGARSYEQYF.

CDR3 sequence (DNA): TGCACCAGCAGCCACCCGGGACTAGCCGGCAATGAGCAGTTCTTC. As protein: CTSSHPGLAGNEQFF. The genes are TRBV1 and TRBJ2-1; the table's TRBD2 call for D was not verified on the DNA. TRBV1 is an annotated pseudogene. The CDR3 sequence is 15 residues long.

This clone was counted between two and nine times. This sequence joins TRBV19 and TRBJ1-5, with 7 bases fitting TRBD1. With 8 bases clipped from V and 6 bases from J, the junction kept 7 bases outside the gene matches. CDR1 LNHDA and CDR2 SQIVND come from the germline V gene (reference sequence). The CDR3 sequence is 13 residues long. The CDR3 is CASGDRVGQPQHF. CDR3 DNA: TGTGCCAGTGGTGACAGGGTCGGTCAGCCCCAGCATTTT.

The DNA of the CDR3 is TGTGCCAGCAGCCTCAGGTGGACCCAGTACTTC. It is translated as CASSLRWTQYF. This chain joins TRBV3-1 (or the pseudogene TRBV3-2) and TRBJ2-5; D is undetermined. Germline V CDR1 and CDR2: LGHDT, YNNKEL (reference sequence). The CDR3 contains 11 residues. Trimming removed 4 bases from V and 7 bases from J, with 7 bases in between.

This chain connects TRBV2 to TRBJ2-3; 16 nucleotides line up with TRBD2. CDR1 is SNHLY, CDR2 FYNNEI, per germline. V shed 7 bases, J shed 6 bases, and the junction held 4 bases outside the gene matches. There are 15 residues in the CDR3. The DNA for the CDR3 is TGTGCCAGCATGGGACTAGCGGGGGGGCGGGATACGCAGTATTTT. Translation gives CASMGLAGGRDTQYF.

In regard to this clone: The sample holds other DNA sequences that translate to the same CDR3. This chain joins TRBV2 and TRBJ2-3; unclear D gene. CDR1 SNHLY and CDR2 FYNNEI come from the germline V gene. V was trimmed by 6 bases and J by 2 bases, leaving 3 bases between them. This CDR3 is built from 11 residues. The CDR3 reads CASSYTDTQYF. In DNA form, the CDR3 reads TGTGCCAGCAGCTACACAGATACGCAGTATTTT. Looking up the rest from reference TRBV2 and TRBJ2-3 gives the full variable domain: EPEVTQTPSHQVTQMGQEVILRCVPISNHLYFYWYRQILGQKVEFLVSFYNNEISEKSEIFDDQFSVERPDGSNFTLKIRSTKLEDSAMYFCASSYTDTQYFGPGTRLTVL.

This rearrangement joins TRBV10-3 to TRBJ2-7; 9 nucleotides match TRBD1. The germline V gene has CDR1 ENHRY and CDR2 SYGVKD. CDR3 length equals 14 residues. The junction had 3 bases not matched to a gene; V was cut back by 6 bases and J by 0 bases. CDR3 residues: CAIRLDRGSYEQYF. CDR3 nucleotides: TGTGCCATCAGATTGGACAGGGGCTCCTACGAGCAGTACTTC.

The sample holds one count of this clone. The rearrangement uses TRBV29-1 and TRBJ1-4; D is perhaps TRBD1 (6 bases). This CDR3 spans 14 amino acids. The germline V gene encodes CDR1 SQVTM and CDR2 ANQGSEA. The V end was cut by 6 bases, the J end by 6 bases, with 17 bases between. The chain's CDR3 is CSVGEGGADEKLFF. DNA of the CDR3: TGCAGCGTCGGGGAGGGGGGCGCGGATGAAAAACTGTTTTTT.